The 4 T cell receptor beta chains in this list originate from one sample, sequenced in a study of blood T cell repertoires in COVID-19 (dated by TCRdb to 2019 to 2021). The library was prepared using the immunoSEQ multiplex PCR assay. TCRdb provides this immuneACCESS table in a form limited to in-frame rearrangements. Some clones are lacking; in checked studies, under half of them reflect an unresolved V gene, and why the rest are absent is not known. The sample table holds about 360,000 clones, of which more than 75% were seen once. 0.85% to 1.2% of the sample is taken by the ten largest. Sample: peripheral blood. These receptors originate from a human donor with acute or convalescent COVID-19. The donor label of this sample is uncertain.

The rearrangement uses TRBV7-8 and TRBJ2-1, with a tentative D call TRBD1 (5 bases). From germline, CDR1 is SGHVS and CDR2 FQNEAQ. The CDR3 length is 12 residues. V was clipped by 8 bases and J by 10 bases, with 15 bases between them. The CDR3 DNA reads TGTGCCAGCTTTCAGGGTGTCAGCGAGCAGTTCTTC. Translating gives CASFQGVSEQFF.

This sequence joins TRBV5-1 and TRBJ1-1; D may be TRBD1 (6 bases). Germline CDR1 SGHRS, CDR2 YFSETQ. The length of the CDR3 is 14 residues. Trimming took off 4 bases at V and 6 bases at J, with 16 bases between the two ends. The CDR3 loop reads CASSTLRGVAEAFF. The CDR3 coding sequence is TGCGCCAGCAGCACCCTCAGGGGAGTTGCTGAAGCTTTCTTT.

The chain couples TRBV5-1 to TRBJ2-1, with D perhaps matching TRBD2 (5 bases). The CDR3 totals 14 residues. Per germline, CDR1 SGHRS and CDR2 YFSETQ. V dropped 6 bases and J dropped 7 bases, with 17 bases sitting between them. DNA of the CDR3: TGCGCCAGCAAGACCGAGGGCCTAAATAATGAGCAGTTCTTC. The encoded protein is CASKTEGLNNEQFF.

The chain couples TRBV5-1 to TRBJ1-5, with D maybe TRBD1 (5 bases). Germline V CDR1 and CDR2: SGHRS, YFSETQ. V shed 4 bases and J shed 7 bases, with 15 bases lying between them. The CDR3 consists of 14 residues. In DNA form, the CDR3 reads TGCGCCAGCAGCCATGCGGCAGGGCAGCAGCCCCAGCATTTT. Its translation: CASSHAAGQQPQHF. Looking up the rest from reference TRBV5-1 and TRBJ1-5 gives the full variable domain: KAGVTQTPRYLIKTRGQQVTLSCSPISGHRSVSWYQQTPGQGLQFLFEYFSETQRNKGNFPGRFSGRQFSNSRSEMNVSTLELGDSALYLCASSHAAGQQPQHFGDGTRLSIL.